Following are 25 T cell receptor beta chains from one sample sequenced in a study of T cells after yellow fever vaccination. TCRdb re-derived calls from the 5' RACE reads in MiXCR, one entry per CDR3 protein. This sample has a few hundred thousand distinct CDR3 sequences, with about a sixth found just once. The source was PBMCs, collected 4 to 5 days after the first yellow fever vaccination. These receptor sequences come from a man younger than 35 who received the YFV17D yellow fever vaccine.

This clonotype was detected only a few times. The gene calls are TRBV4-3 and TRBJ2-7; no reliable D call. V was cut by 6 bases and J by 5 bases, with 14 bases left in between. The CDR3 loop spans 13 amino acids. Per the germline V gene, CDR1 is LGHNA and CDR2 is YSLEER. The CDR3 DNA sequence: TGCGCCAGCAGTAAGACGGAGACAAACGAGCAGTACTTC. Encoded protein: CASSKTETNEQYF.

CDR3 DNA: TGTGCCAGCAGTCGCGGACAGGGAATAGATACGCAGTATTTT. This sequence encodes CASSRGQGIDTQYF. The gene calls are TRBV6-2 or TRBV6-3 and TRBJ2-3, with 8 bases fitting TRBD1. Losses at the gene ends were 5 bases for V and 5 bases for J; bases not matched to a gene: 6. This CDR3 region has 14 residues. Per germline, CDR1 MNHEY and CDR2 SVGEGT.

The rearrangement links TRBV5-1 to TRBJ2-1, with D perhaps matching TRBD2 (6 bases). CDR3 length equals 14 residues. Germline V lookup: CDR1 SGHRS, CDR2 YFSETQ. Trimming took 0 bases from V and 9 from J, leaving 13 bases between them. The CDR3 nucleotides are TGCGCCAGCAGCTTGGAATCCTGGGGAGGTGAGCAGTTCTTC. Translated: CASSLESWGGEQFF.

This clonotype was observed a few times. The chain uses TRBV29-1 and TRBJ1-3; unclear D gene. From germline, CDR1 is SQVTM and CDR2 ANQGSEA. The CDR3 is 12 amino acids. The germline V and J ends were trimmed by 5 bases and 0 bases, with 5 bases remaining between them. The CDR3 sequence: CSVRHSGNTIYF. The CDR3 nucleotides read TGCAGCGTTAGACACTCTGGAAACACCATATATTTT.

Concerning this clonotype: An end of the junction does not agree with germline; a read error may underlie this. The chain combines TRBV19 with TRBJ2-5; D not certain. The CDR3 has 14 amino acids. Germline CDR1 is LNHDA and CDR2 is SQIVND (reference sequence). DNA of the CDR3: TGTGCCAGTAGTCCCCAGATGGACCAAGAGACCCATTACTTC. Protein: CASSPQMDQETHYF.

This clonotype occurred many times. The rearrangement uses TRBV7-3 and TRBJ2-1, with D perhaps TRBD1 (6 bases). V shed 2 bases and J shed 7 bases, with 12 bases lying between them. The CDR3 loop spans 14 amino acids. In germline, CDR1 is SGHTA, CDR2 FQGTGA. The CDR3 DNA follows: TGTGCCAGCAGCTTATATTCCAGGGGAAATGAGCAGTTCTTC. It yields the protein CASSLYSRGNEQFF.

This clonotype was seen repeatedly, ten times or more. The chain combines TRBV7-2 with TRBJ1-4, with D tentatively TRBD1 (5 bases). Trimming stripped 1 base from V and 3 bases from J, with 6 bases between. The CDR3 is 14 residues long. Germline V gene sequence: CDR1 SGHTA, CDR2 FQGNSA. Here the CDR3 DNA reads TGTGCCAGCAGCTTAGGGGGCTCTAATGAAAAACTGTTTTTT. Translation gives CASSLGGSNEKLFF.

This clonotype was seen ten or more times. V is TRBV12-3 or TRBV12-4 and J is TRBJ2-2; 10 bases are shared with TRBD2. This CDR3 contains 16 residues. Trimming removed 6 bases from V and 4 bases from J; junction bases left unmatched: 8. The CDR3 is CASSLGLAEGTGELFF. The DNA for the CDR3 is TGTGCCAGCAGCCTCGGACTAGCGGAGGGCACCGGGGAGCTGTTTTTT.

The sample holds many counts of this clonotype. This chain links TRBV15 with TRBJ1-3; weak D call: TRBD1 (6 bases). This CDR3 contains 18 residues. The V and J ends lost 3 bases and 0 bases respectively, with 18 bases between them. Germline CDR1 LNHNV, CDR2 YYDKDF (reference sequence). The CDR3 coding sequence is TGTGCCACCAGCAGGTCTTCTCGGACAGACAACTCTGGAAACACCATATATTTT. It codes for CATSRSSRTDNSGNTIYF.

The rearrangement uses TRBV6-6 and TRBJ1-2; TRBD1 is a possible D gene (5 bases). The CDR3 loop spans 11 amino acids. The V gene's germline CDR1 is MNHNY and CDR2 SVGAGI (reference sequence). V lost 4 bases and J lost 8, with 8 bases in between. CDR3 in amino acids: CASSSGVGYTF. For the CDR3, the DNA is TGTGCCAGCAGTTCGGGGGTCGGCTACACCTTC.

J is TRBJ1-1 and V is TRBV7-2; D gene unclear. V was cut by 5 bases and J by 3 bases, with 16 bases left in between. The CDR3 has 15 amino acids. Germline lookup yields CDR1 SGHTA and CDR2 FQGNSA. DNA of the CDR3: TGTGCCAGCAGCCGCGATCCCTCGTTGGACACTGAAGCTTTCTTT. Protein sequence: CASSRDPSLDTEAFF.

The V gene is TRBV5-6, the J gene TRBJ1-5, with 7 bases lining up with TRBD1. The CDR3 sequence is 15 residues long. V dropped 0 bases and J dropped 7; count of bases not matched to a gene: 7. Germline loops: CDR1 SGHDT, CDR2 YYEEEE. CDR3 DNA: TGTGCCAGCAGCTTGGGACAGGGAGGGAGACAGCCCCAGCATTTT. Its translation is CASSLGQGGRQPQHF.

The chain carries TRBV20-1 and TRBJ2-2; 9 bases fit TRBD2. The CDR3 length is 15 residues. The germline V gene has CDR1 DFQATT and CDR2 SNEGSKA (reference sequence). The trim removed 5 bases at V and 1 base at J, leaving 5 bases unmatched. The CDR3 loop is CSALGGGGNTGELFF. The CDR3 DNA reads as TGCAGTGCTCTCGGCGGGGGGGGGAACACCGGGGAGCTGTTTTTT.

This clonotype has a handful of counts. V and J are TRBV5-4 and TRBJ1-6; D may be TRBD1 (5 bases). Germline V lookup: CDR1 SGHNT, CDR2 YYREEE (reference sequence). CDR3 length equals 16 residues. V gave up 3 bases and J gave up 1 base, with 11 bases separating them. CDR3 DNA: TGTGCCAGCAGCTCTGAGGGGAGTTCCTATAATTCACCCCTCCACTTT. It yields the protein CASSSEGSSYNSPLHF.

The rearrangement uses TRBV6-2 or TRBV6-3 and TRBJ2-3; tentatively, D is TRBD1 (7 bases). The germline V gene encodes CDR1 MNHEY and CDR2 SVGEGT. This CDR3 has 15 residues. V shed 6 bases and J shed 0 bases, with 13 bases lying between them. CDR3 residues: CASSGSGGSTDTQYF. Here the CDR3 DNA reads TGTGCCAGCAGCGGTTCAGGGGGGAGCACAGATACGCAGTATTTT.

This clonotype was recorded a few times. The genes are TRBV5-1 and TRBJ1-1; a possible D gene is TRBD1 (5 bases). The length of the CDR3 is 15 residues. Germline CDR1 SGHRS, CDR2 YFSETQ. V was shortened by 0 bases and J by 0 bases, with 9 bases between the two germline ends. The CDR3 region is CASSLGGLMNTEAFF. DNA for the CDR3: TGCGCCAGCAGCTTGGGGGGCCTCATGAACACTGAAGCTTTCTTT.

This clonotype has just a few counts. The CDR3 DNA reads TGCGCCAGCAGCACCCAGGGACGGACCGAAGAGACCCAGTACTTC. It encodes CASSTQGRTEETQYF. The J gene is TRBJ2-5, the V gene TRBV5-1; D may match TRBD1 or TRBD2 (5 bases each). Looked up from germline, CDR1 is SGHRS and CDR2 is YFSETQ. The CDR3 has 15 amino acids. Trimming took off 4 bases at V and 3 bases at J, with 16 bases between the two ends.

On this clonotype: A read error may account for a junction end that differs from germline. The chain employs TRBV25-1 and TRBJ2-2, with 7 bases fitting TRBD2. Per the germline V gene, CDR1 is MGHDK and CDR2 is SYGVNS. The CDR3 has 13 residues. DNA for the CDR3: TGTGCCAGCAGTGAAATGGGCAGCGGGGAGATGTTTTTT. As protein: CASSEMGSGEMFF.

The J gene is TRBJ2-5, the V gene TRBV10-3, with 9 bases fitting TRBD1. The CDR3 sequence is 15 residues long. V was clipped by 3 bases and J by 2 bases; unmatched bases: 4. Germline V gene lookup returns CDR1 ENHRY and CDR2 SYGVKD. The CDR3 bases are TGTGCCATCAGTGAATCTGGGACAGGGCAAGAGACCCAGTACTTC. It codes for CAISESGTGQETQYF.

This chain joins TRBV7-9 and TRBJ2-7, with D possibly being TRBD2 (6 bases). Between the trimmed V and J ends, which lost 4 bases and 5 bases, there was a span of 15 bases. The CDR3 sequence is 14 residues long. Per germline, CDR1 SEHNR and CDR2 FQNEAQ (reference sequence). The CDR3 sequence: CASSSLPTSDEQYF. Here the CDR3 DNA reads TGTGCCAGCAGCTCCCTACCGACTAGTGACGAGCAGTACTTC. The whole variable domain, filled in from reference TRBV7-9 and TRBJ2-7, reads DTGVSQNPRHKITKRGQNVTFRCDPISEHNRLYWYRQTLGQGPEFLTYFQNEAQLEKSRLLSDRFSAERPKGSFSTLEIQRTEQGDSAMYLCASSSLPTSDEQYFGPGTRLTVT.

This clonotype was seen a few times. The rearrangement links TRBV10-3 to TRBJ1-4, with D maybe TRBD1 (5 bases). The CDR3 runs to 13 residues. V lost 6 bases and J lost 4, with 9 bases in between. The germline V gene encodes CDR1 ENHRY and CDR2 SYGVKD. The CDR3 spells CAIRGTDNEKLFF. The CDR3, as DNA: TGTGCCATCAGAGGGACGGATAATGAAAAACTGTTTTTT.

This clonotype was observed a few times. The rearrangement links TRBV20-1 to TRBJ2-1; TRBD2 aligns across 10 bases. With V trimmed by 2 bases and J by 7 bases, 8 bases remained unmatched. Germline assignment: CDR1 DFQATT and CDR2 SNEGSKA (reference sequence). CDR3 length equals 15 residues. The CDR3 DNA reads TGCAGTGCTAGACAAAGCGGGGGGGCTCGGAATGAGCAGTTCTTC. Protein product: CSARQSGGARNEQFF.

This clonotype was found many times. V usage is TRBV27 and J usage is TRBJ1-2; D uncertain. V was clipped by 0 bases and J by 1 base, with 6 bases between them. This CDR3 has 14 amino acids. Looked up from germline, CDR1 is MNHEY and CDR2 is SMNVEV (reference sequence). The CDR3, as DNA: TGTGCCAGCAGTTTATCGGGCGGTAACTATGGCTACACCTTC. Amino acids: CASSLSGGNYGYTF.

This clonotype was picked up a small number of times. V is TRBV6-2 or TRBV6-3 and J is TRBJ1-4; D is undetermined. Trimming removed 7 bases at V and 7 bases at J, with 13 bases between. The CDR3 contains 13 residues. In germline, CDR1 is MNHEY, CDR2 SVGEGT. The CDR3 nucleotides read TGTGCCAGCATCCGAAATGAGGGTGAAAAACTGTTTTTT. It specifies CASIRNEGEKLFF.

This clonotype has more than one count but fewer than ten. The chain is built from TRBV28 and TRBJ1-4; perhaps TRBD1 as D (6 bases). Between the trimmed V and J ends, which lost 6 bases and 4 bases, there was a span of 12 bases. Germline CDR1 reads MDHEN; CDR2 reads SYDVKM. The CDR3 consists of 14 residues. CDR3 protein: CASSLGQFNEKLFF. CDR3 DNA sequence: TGTGCCAGCAGCCTAGGACAGTTTAATGAAAAACTGTTTTTT.